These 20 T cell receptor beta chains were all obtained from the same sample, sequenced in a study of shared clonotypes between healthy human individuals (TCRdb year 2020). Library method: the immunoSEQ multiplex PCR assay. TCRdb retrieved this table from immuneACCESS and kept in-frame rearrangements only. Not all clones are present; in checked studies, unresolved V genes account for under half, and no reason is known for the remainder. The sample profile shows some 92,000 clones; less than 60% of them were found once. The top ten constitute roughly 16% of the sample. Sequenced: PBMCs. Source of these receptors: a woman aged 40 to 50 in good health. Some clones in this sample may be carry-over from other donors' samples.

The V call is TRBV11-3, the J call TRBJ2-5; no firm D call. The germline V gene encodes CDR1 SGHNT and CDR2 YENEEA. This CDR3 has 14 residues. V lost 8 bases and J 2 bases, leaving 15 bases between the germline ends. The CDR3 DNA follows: TGTGCCAGCGGTATGGGCGGCCTTCAAGAGACCCAGTACTTC. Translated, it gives CASGMGGLQETQYF.

CDR3 nucleotides: TGTGCCAGCAGCTCCATGGGACTACCCCAAGAGACCCAGTACTTC. Protein: CASSSMGLPQETQYF. The chain recombines TRBV7-3 with TRBJ2-5, with TRBD2 matching 7 bases. The length of the CDR3 is 15 residues. Germline CDR1 SGHTA, CDR2 FQGTGA. V dropped 4 bases and J dropped 1; count of bases not matched to a gene: 6.

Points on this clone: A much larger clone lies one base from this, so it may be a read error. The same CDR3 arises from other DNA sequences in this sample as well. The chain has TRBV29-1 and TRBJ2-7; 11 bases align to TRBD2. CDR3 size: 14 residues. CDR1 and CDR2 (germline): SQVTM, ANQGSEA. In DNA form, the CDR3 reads TGCAGCGTTGCCCTAGCGGGGGGCTCCTATGAGCAGTACTTC. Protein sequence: CSVALAGGSYEQYF.

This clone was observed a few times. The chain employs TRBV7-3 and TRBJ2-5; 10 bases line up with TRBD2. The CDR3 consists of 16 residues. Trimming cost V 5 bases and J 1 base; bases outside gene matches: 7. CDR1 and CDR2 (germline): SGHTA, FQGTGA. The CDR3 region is CASSKRLAGFQETQYF. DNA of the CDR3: TGTGCCAGCAGCAAACGACTAGCGGGCTTCCAAGAGACCCAGTACTTC.

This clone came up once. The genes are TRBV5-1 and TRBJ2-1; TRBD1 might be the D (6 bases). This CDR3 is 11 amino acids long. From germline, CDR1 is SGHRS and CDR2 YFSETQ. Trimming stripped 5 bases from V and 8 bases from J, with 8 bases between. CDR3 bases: TGCGCCAGCAGGTCAGGGGATGAGCAGTTCTTC. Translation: CASRSGDEQFF. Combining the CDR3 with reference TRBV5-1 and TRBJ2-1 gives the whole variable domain KAGVTQTPRYLIKTRGQQVTLSCSPISGHRSVSWYQQTPGQGLQFLFEYFSETQRNKGNFPGRFSGRQFSNSRSEMNVSTLELGDSALYLCASRSGDEQFFGPGTRLTVL.

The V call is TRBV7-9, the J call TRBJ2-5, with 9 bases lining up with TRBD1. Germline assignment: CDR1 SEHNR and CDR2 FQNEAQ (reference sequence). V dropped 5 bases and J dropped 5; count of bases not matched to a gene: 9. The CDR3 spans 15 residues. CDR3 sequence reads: CASSPRDRAGETQYF. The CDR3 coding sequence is TGTGCCAGCAGCCCACGGGACAGGGCCGGGGAGACCCAGTACTTC.

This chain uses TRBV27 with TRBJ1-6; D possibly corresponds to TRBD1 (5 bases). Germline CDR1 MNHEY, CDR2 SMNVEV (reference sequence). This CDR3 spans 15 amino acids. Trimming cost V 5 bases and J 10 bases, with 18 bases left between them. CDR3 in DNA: TGTGCCAGCAGTCCTAGGTGGGGGGAGAGGTCACCCCTCCACTTT. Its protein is CASSPRWGERSPLHF.

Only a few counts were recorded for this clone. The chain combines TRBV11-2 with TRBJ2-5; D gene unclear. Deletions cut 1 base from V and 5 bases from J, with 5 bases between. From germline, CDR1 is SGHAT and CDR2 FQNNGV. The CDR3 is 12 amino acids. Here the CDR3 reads CASSLAIETQYF. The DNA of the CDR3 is TGTGCCAGCAGCTTAGCGATCGAGACCCAGTACTTC.

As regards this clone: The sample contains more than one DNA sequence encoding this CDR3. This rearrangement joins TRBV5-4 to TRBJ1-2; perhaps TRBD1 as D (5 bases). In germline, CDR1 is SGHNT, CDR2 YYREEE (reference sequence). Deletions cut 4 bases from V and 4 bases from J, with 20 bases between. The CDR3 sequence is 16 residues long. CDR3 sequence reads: CASSTAGTVDLYGYTF. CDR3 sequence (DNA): TGTGCCAGCAGCACCGCCGGGACCGTAGACCTCTATGGCTACACCTTC.

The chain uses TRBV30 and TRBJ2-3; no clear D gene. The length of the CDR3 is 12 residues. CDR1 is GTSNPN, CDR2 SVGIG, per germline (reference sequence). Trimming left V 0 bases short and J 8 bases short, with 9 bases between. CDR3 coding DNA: TGTGCCTGGAGTGTAACGTTGGGTACGCAGTATTTT. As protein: CAWSVTLGTQYF.

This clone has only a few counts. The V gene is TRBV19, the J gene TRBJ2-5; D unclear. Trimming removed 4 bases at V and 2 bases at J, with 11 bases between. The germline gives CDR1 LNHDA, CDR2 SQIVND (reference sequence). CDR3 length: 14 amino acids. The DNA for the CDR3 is TGTGCCAGTAGTACCACTACCATACAAGAGACCCAGTACTTC. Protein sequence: CASSTTTIQETQYF.

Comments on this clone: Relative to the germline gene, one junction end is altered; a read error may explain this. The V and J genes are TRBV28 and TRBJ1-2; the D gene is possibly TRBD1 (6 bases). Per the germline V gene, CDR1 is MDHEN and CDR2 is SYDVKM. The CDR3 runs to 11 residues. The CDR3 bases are TGTGCCGGCTACAGGGTAGATGGCTACGCCTTC. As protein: CAGYRVDGYAF.

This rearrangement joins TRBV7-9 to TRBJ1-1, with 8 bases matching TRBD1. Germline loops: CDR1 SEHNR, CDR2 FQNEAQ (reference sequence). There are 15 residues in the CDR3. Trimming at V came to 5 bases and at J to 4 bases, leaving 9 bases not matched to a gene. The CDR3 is CASSPGTGHSTEAFF. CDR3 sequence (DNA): TGTGCCAGCAGCCCCGGGACAGGACACTCCACTGAAGCTTTCTTT.

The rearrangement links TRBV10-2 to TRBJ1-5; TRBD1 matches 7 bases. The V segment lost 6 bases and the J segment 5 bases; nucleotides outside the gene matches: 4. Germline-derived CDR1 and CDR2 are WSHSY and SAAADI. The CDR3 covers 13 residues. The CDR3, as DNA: TGCGCCAGCAGCGGACAGGCACATCAGCCCCAGCATTTT. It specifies CASSGQAHQPQHF.

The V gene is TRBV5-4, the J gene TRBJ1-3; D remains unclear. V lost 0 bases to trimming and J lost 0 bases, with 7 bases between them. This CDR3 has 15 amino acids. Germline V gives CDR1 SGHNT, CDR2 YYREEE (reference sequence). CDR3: CASSLGGYSGNTIYF. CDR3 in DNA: TGTGCCAGCAGCTTGGGCGGGTACTCTGGAAACACCATATATTTT.

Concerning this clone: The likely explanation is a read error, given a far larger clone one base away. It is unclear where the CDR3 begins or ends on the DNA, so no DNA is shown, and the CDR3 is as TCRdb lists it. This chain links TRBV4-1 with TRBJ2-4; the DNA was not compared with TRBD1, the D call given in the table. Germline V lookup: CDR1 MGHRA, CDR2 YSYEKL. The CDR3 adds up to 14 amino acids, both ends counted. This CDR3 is CASSQVGAGNIQHF.

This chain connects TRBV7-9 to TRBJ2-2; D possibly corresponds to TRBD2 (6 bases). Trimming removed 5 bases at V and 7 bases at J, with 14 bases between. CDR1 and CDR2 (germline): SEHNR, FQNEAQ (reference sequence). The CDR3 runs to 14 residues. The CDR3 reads CASSTHSGGGELFF. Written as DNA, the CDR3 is TGTGCCAGCAGCACCCATAGCGGTGGCGGGGAGCTGTTTTTT.

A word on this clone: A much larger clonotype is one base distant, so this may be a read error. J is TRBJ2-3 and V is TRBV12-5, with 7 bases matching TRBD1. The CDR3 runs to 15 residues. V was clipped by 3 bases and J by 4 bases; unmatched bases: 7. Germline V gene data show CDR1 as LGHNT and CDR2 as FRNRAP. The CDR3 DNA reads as TGTGCTAGTGGTTTAGGGGGCAGGGACCCAGATACGCAGTATTTT. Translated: CASGLGGRDPDTQYF.

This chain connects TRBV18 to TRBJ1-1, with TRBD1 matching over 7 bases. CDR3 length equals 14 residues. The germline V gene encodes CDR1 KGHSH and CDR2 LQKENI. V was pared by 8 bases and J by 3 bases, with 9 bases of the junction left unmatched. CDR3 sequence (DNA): TGTGCCAGCCAGGGACAGCGAATGGACACTGAAGCTTTCTTT. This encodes CASQGQRMDTEAFF.

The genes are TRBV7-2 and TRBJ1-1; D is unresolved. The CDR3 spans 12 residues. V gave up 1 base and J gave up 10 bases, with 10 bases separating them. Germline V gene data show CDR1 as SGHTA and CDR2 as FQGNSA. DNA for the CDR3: TGTGCCAGCAGCTTAGTGGGCCGGGGAGCTTTCTTT. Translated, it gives CASSLVGRGAFF.